The source of this T cell receptor beta chain is a study of shared clonotypes between healthy human individuals. The assay was immunoSEQ multiplex PCR, and TCRdb's table has in-frame clones only and misses some. Here the sample spans 450,000 to 700,000 clones, around 95% being singletons. Naive CD8 cells, CD45RO-negative and positively selected for CCR7, excluded terminally differentiated effector memory CD45RA+ cells. The origin of this receptor is a young woman in good health. The sequenced material came from naive CD8+ T cells sorted from blood.

Here the CDR3 DNA reads TGTGCCAGCAGCTTAGGGGTGGGCTTGATCGCAGATACGCAGTATTTT. Protein: CASSLGVGLIADTQYF. V is TRBV7-6 and J is TRBJ2-3; D call uncertain. Trimming left V 1 base short and J 4 bases short, with 15 bases between. The CDR3 is made up of 16 amino acids. Per germline, CDR1 SGHVS and CDR2 FNYEAQ.